These 27 T cell receptor beta chains originate from one sample sequenced in a study of graft-versus-host responses after intestinal transplantation. These receptors lack a known antigen. Produced via immunoSEQ multiplex PCR; TCRdb's table is partial and in-frame only. This table has some 130,000 clones, 90% to 95% appearing once. Here the sequenced sample was unstimulated CD8+ T cells sorted from spleen or lymph node cells, taken before intestinal transplant. These receptors were collected from a human donor who received an intestinal transplant.

The chain uses TRBV4-2 and TRBJ2-1; D not resolved. CDR1 is LGHNA and CDR2 is YNFKEQ in the germline V gene. CDR3 length equals 16 residues. V lost 5 bases, J lost 5 bases, and 19 bases lay in between. The DNA of the CDR3 is TGTGCCAGCAGCGCCCGGGTGGCAGGCGAAAACAATGAGCAGTTCTTC. Translated, it gives CASSARVAGENNEQFF.

V usage is TRBV5-1 and J usage is TRBJ2-1; perhaps TRBD1 as D (7 bases). CDR3 length: 15 amino acids. The V gene lost 1 base and the J gene lost 4 bases, with 12 bases spanning the gap. Germline V gives CDR1 SGHRS, CDR2 YFSETQ. The CDR3 sequence: CASSLLRDSYNEQFF. CDR3 DNA sequence: TGCGCCAGCAGCTTGTTGCGGGACAGTTACAATGAGCAGTTCTTC.

V is TRBV28 and J is TRBJ1-2; tentatively, D is TRBD1 (5 bases). Germline CDR1 is MDHEN and CDR2 is SYDVKM. CDR3 length: 12 residues. In DNA, the CDR3 is TGTGCGAGTACGGGACTCAACTATGGCTACACCTTC. It encodes CASTGLNYGYTF.

The chain combines TRBV4-2 with TRBJ1-4; 8 positions agree with TRBD1. This CDR3 has 17 amino acids. CDR1 is LGHNA and CDR2 is YNFKEQ in the germline V gene. V lost 2 bases, J lost 8 bases, and 13 bases stayed unmatched. CDR3 region: CASSQSNRGIVEEKLFF. The CDR3 nucleotides are TGTGCCAGCAGCCAATCCAACAGGGGGATTGTGGAGGAAAAACTGTTTTTT.

In this sample, this clone turned up once. This chain uses TRBV6-5 with TRBJ2-1, with 7 nucleotides matching TRBD1. The CDR3 loop spans 16 amino acids. Germline V lookup: CDR1 MNHEY, CDR2 SVGAGI. V dropped 2 bases and J dropped 3; count of bases not matched to a gene: 7. CDR3 bases: TGTGCCAGCAGTTACGGACAGGTACCCTACTACAATGAGCAGTTCTTC. It specifies CASSYGQVPYYNEQFF.

This chain's CDR3 is CASSVDGRTYQETQYF. The DNA of the CDR3 is TGTGCCAGCAGCGTAGATGGACGGACGTACCAAGAGACCCAGTACTTC. J is TRBJ2-5 and V is TRBV9, with no clear D. The V end was cut by 0 bases, the J end by 0 bases, with 12 bases between. This CDR3 region has 16 residues. In germline, CDR1 is SGDLS, CDR2 YYNGEE.

V and J are TRBV28 and TRBJ1-5; no definite D call. Per germline, CDR1 MDHEN and CDR2 SYDVKM. V lost 6 bases to trimming and J lost 4 bases, with 19 bases between them. CDR3 size: 16 residues. The CDR3 protein is CASSPAWIVANQPQHF. The CDR3, as DNA: TGTGCCAGCAGCCCCGCCTGGATTGTAGCAAATCAGCCCCAGCATTTT.

The chain carries TRBV11-1 and TRBJ2-5, with a weak D call TRBD2 (6 bases). Looked up from germline, CDR1 is SGHAT and CDR2 is FQDESV (reference sequence). The CDR3 is 13 residues long. V lost 7 bases and J 5 bases, leaving 14 bases between the germline ends. The CDR3 DNA is TGTGCCAGCAACAAGAGACTAGGGGAGACCCAGTACTTC. It translates to CASNKRLGETQYF. Full variable domain (remainder filled in from reference TRBV11-1 and TRBJ2-5): EAEVAQSPRYKITEKSQAVAFWCDPISGHATLYWYRQILGQGPELLVQFQDESVVDDSQLPKDRFSAERLKGVDSTLKIQPAELGDSAMYLCASNKRLGETQYFGPGTRLLVL.

The chain employs TRBV11-2 and TRBJ2-7; TRBD2 matches 8 bases. This CDR3 is 14 amino acids long. Losses at the gene ends were 1 base for V and 3 bases for J; bases not matched to a gene: 2. Germline V gives CDR1 SGHAT, CDR2 FQNNGV. The CDR3 region is CASSLVGRVYEQYF. CDR3 nucleotide sequence: TGTGCCAGCAGCTTAGTCGGGAGGGTCTACGAGCAGTACTTC.

The rearrangement joins TRBV6-5 to TRBJ1-1, with 8 bases identical to TRBD1. There are 15 residues in the CDR3. The J segment lost 3 bases and the V segment lost 4 bases, leaving 7 bases of the junction unmatched. CDR1 and CDR2 (germline): MNHEY, SVGAGI. The CDR3 loop is CASSWRQGPDTEAFF. CDR3 DNA: TGTGCCAGCAGTTGGAGACAGGGGCCGGACACTGAAGCTTTCTTT.

The chain is built from TRBV9 and TRBJ2-6; D remains unclear. From germline, CDR1 is SGDLS and CDR2 YYNGEE. The ends were cut back, 3 bases at V and 1 base at J, with 5 bases in the middle. The CDR3 runs 14 residues. CDR3 sequence reads: CASSAGSGANVLTF. The CDR3 bases are TGTGCCAGCAGCGCCGGATCTGGGGCCAACGTCCTGACTTTC.

This chain uses TRBV7-7 with TRBJ2-1, with 14 bases fitting TRBD2. Germline lookup yields CDR1 SSHAT and CDR2 FNYEAQ (reference sequence). J lost 5 bases, V lost 5 bases, and 14 bases had no gene match. The CDR3 runs to 19 residues. CDR3: CASSPAGTSGSIGNNEQFF. The CDR3 DNA is TGTGCCAGCAGCCCGGCAGGGACTAGCGGGAGCATTGGGAACAATGAGCAGTTCTTC.

This clone showed up just once. This rearrangement joins TRBV27 to TRBJ2-7, with D possibly matching TRBD2 (5 bases). V lost 5 bases to trimming and J lost 3 bases, with 17 bases between them. There are 15 residues in the CDR3. Germline loops: CDR1 MNHEY, CDR2 SMNVEV (reference sequence). The CDR3 region is CASSPIPVSVYEQYF. The CDR3 coding sequence is TGTGCCAGCAGTCCCATCCCAGTTAGCGTCTACGAGCAGTACTTC.

The chain recombines TRBV7-9 with TRBJ1-2; D unclear. Germline assignment: CDR1 SEHNR and CDR2 FQNEAQ (reference sequence). V shed 5 bases and J shed 4 bases, with 11 bases lying between them. CDR3 length: 13 residues. Here the CDR3 DNA reads TGTGCCAGCAGCCAACACAGCAGCTATGGCTACACCTTC. It specifies CASSQHSSYGYTF.

This sequence joins TRBV23-1 and TRBJ2-1, with TRBD2 matching 16 bases. TRBV23-1 is an ORF, with its function uncertain. CDR3 length: 20 residues. V shed 0 bases, J shed 0 bases, and the junction held 5 bases outside the gene matches. CDR3 in DNA: TGCGCCAGCAGTCAATCGGGACTAGCGGGAGGGCCGGGCTCCTACAATGAGCAGTTCTTC. Encoded protein: CASSQSGLAGGPGSYNEQFF.

The chain is built from TRBV4-2 and TRBJ2-7; D unclear. The V end was cut by 0 bases, the J end by 5 bases, with 11 bases between. The CDR3 has 14 residues. Germline assignment: CDR1 LGHNA and CDR2 YNFKEQ. CDR3 DNA: TGTGCCAGCAGCCAAGATCAATGGTCCGACGAGCAGTACTTC. The encoded protein is CASSQDQWSDEQYF.

In nucleotides, the CDR3 is TGTGCCAGCTCACCAGCATCCAAAACAGAGACCCAGTACTTC. Its protein product is CASSPASKTETQYF. The V gene is TRBV18, the J gene TRBJ2-5; D uncertain. The CDR3 has 14 amino acids. With 2 bases removed from V and 4 bases from J, the gap between germline ends came to 11 bases. Germline V gene data show CDR1 as KGHSH and CDR2 as LQKENI.

J is TRBJ2-1 and V is TRBV5-1; TRBD2 aligns across 8 bases. Trimming at V came to 2 bases and at J to 4 bases, leaving 2 bases not matched to a gene. The germline V gene has CDR1 SGHRS and CDR2 YFSETQ. CDR3 length equals 14 residues. The CDR3 is CASSFSSGYNEQFF. Here the CDR3 DNA reads TGCGCCAGCAGCTTTTCTAGCGGGTACAATGAGCAGTTCTTC.

This sequence joins TRBV19 and TRBJ2-5; 8 bases line up with TRBD2. The J call may not be correct, given that the DNA end is closer to TRBJ2-7. The CDR3 is 17 residues long. In germline, CDR1 is LNHDA, CDR2 SQIVND (reference sequence). CDR3 sequence reads: CASSPGLAPTFNYEQYF. CDR3 in DNA: TGTGCCAGTAGTCCCGGACTAGCCCCAACTTTTAACTACGAGCAGTACTTC.

The chain has TRBV9 and TRBJ1-3; D unclear. The germline gives CDR1 SGDLS, CDR2 YYNGEE. V lost 0 bases to trimming and J lost 7 bases, with 14 bases between them. This CDR3 spans 15 amino acids. The CDR3 loop is CASSVGAGNGNTIYF. CDR3 in DNA: TGTGCCAGCAGCGTAGGGGCGGGAAACGGGAACACCATATATTTT.

This clone was seen more than once but under ten times. The chain is built from TRBV6-5 and TRBJ1-2; D unresolved. The CDR3 spans 15 residues. Germline V gene lookup returns CDR1 MNHEY and CDR2 SVGAGI. Trimming pared 7 bases from V and 6 bases from J, leaving 21 bases between. The CDR3 DNA is TGTGCCAGCACCGCGAGCTTGGGGAGGGTCGATGGCTACACCTTC. Residues: CASTASLGRVDGYTF.

CDR3 in DNA: TGTGCCAGCAGCTTGGAGACCTGGGATGAGCAGTTCTTC. Its translation is CASSLETWDEQFF. This chain connects TRBV7-3 to TRBJ2-1, with unresolved D. Trimming stripped 3 bases from V and 8 bases from J, with 11 bases between. Germline assignment: CDR1 SGHTA and CDR2 FQGTGA. This CDR3 comprises 13 residues.

The V and J genes are TRBV11-2 and TRBJ1-4, with 10 bases fitting TRBD1. Germline values: CDR1 SGHAT, CDR2 FQNNGV. The V and J ends lost 6 bases and 3 bases, in that order; junction bases with no gene match: 7. The CDR3 loop spans 16 amino acids. CDR3 bases: TGTGCCAGCAGTTATGTCGGACAGGGGGCTAATGAAAAACTGTTTTTT. Translating it yields CASSYVGQGANEKLFF. Variable domain in full (rest from reference TRBV11-2 and TRBJ1-4): EAGVAQSPRYKIIEKRQSVAFWCNPISGHATLYWYQQILGQGPKLLIQFQNNGVVDDSQLPKDRFSAERLKGVDSTLKIQPAKLEDSAVYLCASSYVGQGANEKLFFGSGTQLSVL.

J is TRBJ1-2 and V is TRBV4-1; 12 nucleotides align to TRBD1. The CDR3 totals 17 residues. CDR1 is MGHRA and CDR2 is YSYEKL in the germline V gene. V lost 1 base to trimming and J lost 7 bases; unmatched junction nucleotides: 10. The CDR3 here is CASSQAEGGTGGSGYTF. The CDR3 DNA sequence: TGCGCCAGCAGCCAAGCGGAGGGTGGGACAGGGGGCAGTGGCTACACCTTC.

A few counts support this clone. This sequence joins TRBV15 and TRBJ2-3; no reliable D call. V shed 2 bases and J shed 6 bases, with 12 bases lying between them. The CDR3 has 14 amino acids. Per the germline V gene, CDR1 is LNHNV and CDR2 is YYDKDF (reference sequence). CDR3 DNA sequence: TGTGCCACCAGCAGAATGAACCCACTGGATACGCAGTATTTT. Protein sequence: CATSRMNPLDTQYF.

V and J are TRBV19 and TRBJ2-2; 9 nucleotides agree with TRBD1. After removal of 0 bases from V and 5 bases from J, the junction contained 1 base not matched to a gene. There are 15 residues in the CDR3. Germline-derived CDR1 and CDR2 are LNHDA and SQIVND (reference sequence). The CDR3 here is CASSIDDRGTGELFF. The CDR3 DNA reads TGTGCCAGTAGTATAGATGACAGGGGGACCGGGGAGCTGTTTTTT.

This rearrangement joins TRBV7-9 to TRBJ2-5, with TRBD2 identical over 12 bases. There are 16 residues in the CDR3. In germline, CDR1 is SEHNR, CDR2 FQNEAQ (reference sequence). J gave up 1 base and V 4 bases, and 4 bases lay outside the gene matches. CDR3 DNA: TGTGCCAGCAGCTGGGAGACTAGCGGGGGCCAAGAGACCCAGTACTTC. It codes for CASSWETSGGQETQYF. The variable domain in full, with the rest retrieved from reference TRBV7-9 and TRBJ2-5, is DTGVSQNPRHKITKRGQNVTFRCDPISEHNRLYWYRQTLGQGPEFLTYFQNEAQLEKSRLLSDRFSAERPKGSFSTLEIQRTEQGDSAMYLCASSWETSGGQETQYFGPGTRLLVL.